This TCR beta chain is from a study of molecular identifiers for immune sequencing clone quantification. With 4 bases clipped from V and 3 bases from J, the junction kept 8 bases outside the gene matches. The CDR3 loop spans 16 amino acids. The V gene's germline CDR1 is SEHNR and CDR2 FQNEAQ (reference sequence). Sample share makes this clonotype medium-sized. From the PCR reads, TCRdb called clonotypes with MiXCR, one entry per CDR3 protein. The data show about 10,000 distinct CDR3 sequences, roughly 19% seen once. The clonotype was recovered from a human donor in good health. Some libraries in this study had Jurkat cell RNA spiked in. The rearrangement joins TRBV7-9 to TRBJ2-7; TRBD1 matches 11 bases. Sequences were obtained from naive CD8+ T cells from blood, with Jurkat cell RNA spiked in. Subset meaning: FACS-sorted CD8+CD4-CCR7+CD45RA+ naive T cells. CDR3 sequence: CASSSSPGQGGYEQYF. Written as DNA, the CDR3 is TGTGCCAGCAGCTCTTCTCCGGGACAGGGGGGCTACGAGCAGTACTTC.